The T cell receptor beta chain described here comes from a study of tumor-infiltrating lymphocytes in primary liver carcinoma. Study-wide background: Tumors were stage T1-T3 N0M0, roughly 4 to 11 cm across. Study-level results: Bulk samples went unsorted, so CD4+ and CD8+ repertoires were not compared.

CDR3 length: 15 residues. Germline CDR1 SGHNT, CDR2 YYREEE (reference sequence). V trimming: 1 base; J trimming: 5 bases; junction bases outside the gene matches: 3. The sample holds many counts of this clonotype. Its specificity is unknown. The template, 500 ng total RNA, yielded TCR beta cDNA made with a constant-region primer. Modified slightly, ARM-PCR produced TCR beta libraries over three nested multiplex PCR rounds. A C-beta reverse primer was combined with TRBV1-TRBV30 forward primers in the first two PCR rounds, and each round had roughly 9 cycles. From the multiplex PCR reads, TCRdb called clonotypes with MiXCR, one entry per CDR3 protein. This table holds about 320,000 distinct CDR3 sequences, about 62% found once. Unsorted whole blood supplied the RNA, and germline DNA was extracted too. The patients lived with chronic HBV infection and had not yet received any treatment. Around 4.1 milliliters of peripheral blood were drawn preoperatively.

The specimen was peripheral blood. The chain recombines TRBV5-4 with TRBJ2-1; 10 bases align to TRBD2. The clonotype originates from a man between 40 and 49 years old with primary liver carcinoma and hepatitis B virus infection. The CDR3 nucleotides are TGTGCCAGCAGCTTGAGCGGGAGGGTCGACAATGAGCAGTTCTTC. This codes for CASSLSGRVDNEQFF.